This TCR beta chain stems from a study of regulatory T cells in long-lasting Graves disease. CDR3 regions were amplified by Arm-PCR using iRepertoire HTBI primers to build TCR beta libraries. As processed by the authors: From all samples, identification returned over 13 TRBJ and under 75 TRBV segments. MiXCR, applied by TCRdb to the multiplex PCR reads, yields one record per CDR3 protein. V and J calls and clone size were set by TCRdb, not the authors. This sample has 350,000 to 400,000 distinct CDR3 sequences, with roughly 16% found just once. Germline V lookup: CDR1 KGHSH, CDR2 LQKENI. Trimming shortened V by 2 bases and J by 14 bases, and 19 bases separated the two germline ends. The CDR3 is 15 residues long. This clonotype was detected only a few times. Its antigen is not identified. Overall study findings and caveats: Persistent disease was characterized by preferential usage of TRBV28, TRBJ1-2 and TRBJ2-5.

The time point here: newly diagnosed GD, antithyroid drugs for less than 3 months. Generation of the TCR library employed RNA extracted from PBMCs. Clinicians diagnosed Graves' disease using American Thyroid Association guidelines. This sample also appeared in a second study, on T cells in Graves' hyperthyroidism and ophthalmopathy. From that second work: Ophthalmopathy was separated from stable hyperthyroidism by a 13 V-J model.

The chain carries TRBV18 and TRBJ1-6; possibly TRBD1 for D (5 bases). The sample consisted of peripheral blood mononuclear cells (PBMCs), taken at new diagnosis, from a patient treated with antithyroid drugs. This sequence originates from a woman between 18 and 29 years old with Graves disease. The CDR3 loop reads CASSPMEGTMATLHF. The CDR3 DNA sequence: TGTGCCAGCTCACCAATGGAAGGGACCATGGCCACCCTCCACTTT.